The 29 T cell receptor beta chains given below trace back to one sample, sequenced in a study of cytomegalovirus exposure and HLA in healthy donors. Primers: 60 Vbeta forward and 13 Jbeta reverse. Some clones are missing from TCRdb's copy, which holds only in-frame ones; the method was immunoSEQ multiplex PCR. The profile shows under 250,000 clones, about 86% of them singletons. Sequences were obtained from PBMCs. The receptors here all came from a woman in her sixties in good health and CMV-seropositive.

In its sample, this clone was seen once. The chain employs TRBV19 and TRBJ2-2; 8 nucleotides align to TRBD1. With V trimmed by 4 bases and J by 6 bases, 7 bases remained unmatched. Germline CDR1 and CDR2: LNHDA and SQIVND (reference sequence). This CDR3 contains 15 residues. The CDR3 sequence is CASSRRQGTPGELFF. The CDR3 DNA reads as TGTGCCAGTAGTAGGAGACAGGGGACACCCGGGGAGCTGTTTTTT.

The chain employs TRBV6-5 and TRBJ1-1, with D perhaps TRBD1 (5 bases). Germline V gene data show CDR1 as MNHEY and CDR2 as SVGAGI. V was shortened by 2 bases and J by 5 bases, with 15 bases between the two germline ends. This CDR3 region has 15 residues. CDR3 DNA sequence: TGTGCCAGCAGTTACAATGGGGGGGTGCGAACTGAAGCTTTCTTT. Translation gives CASSYNGGVRTEAFF.

This clone has just a few counts. CDR3 sequence reads: CASTGTSGSSYEQYF. The CDR3 bases are TGTGCCAGCACCGGGACTAGCGGGAGCTCCTACGAGCAGTACTTC. The genes are TRBV6-6 and TRBJ2-7; TRBD2 aligns across 14 bases. CDR1 is MNHNY, CDR2 SVGAGI, per germline (reference sequence). The CDR3 loop spans 15 amino acids. The J segment lost 0 bases and the V segment lost 7 bases, leaving 2 bases of the junction unmatched.

The CDR3 spells CASSLVQALSEQYF. The CDR3 coding sequence is TGTGCCAGCAGCTTGGTACAGGCGCTCAGCGAGCAGTACTTC. V and J are TRBV5-6 and TRBJ2-7; possibly TRBD1 for D (5 bases). This CDR3 contains 14 residues. Germline V gene sequence: CDR1 SGHDT, CDR2 YYEEEE. V lost 0 bases and J 6 bases, leaving 13 bases between the germline ends.

This clone was recorded once. V and J are TRBV11-1 and TRBJ1-5; 8 bases match TRBD1. The CDR3 has 13 amino acids. In germline, CDR1 is SGHAT, CDR2 FQDESV (reference sequence). Trimming removed 3 bases from V and 6 bases from J; junction bases left unmatched: 1. CDR3: CASSFDRGQPQHF. CDR3 nucleotides: TGTGCCAGCAGCTTCGACAGGGGTCAGCCCCAGCATTTT.

The chain recombines TRBV25-1 with TRBJ1-1; TRBD1 agrees at 7 bases. This CDR3 is built from 14 residues. Unmatched junction bases numbered 5, after V lost 4 bases and J lost 3 bases. Per germline, CDR1 MGHDK and CDR2 SYGVNS. This CDR3 is CASSGTGSYTEAFF. CDR3 nucleotides: TGTGCCAGCAGTGGGACAGGTTCGTACACTGAAGCTTTCTTT.

J is TRBJ2-2 and V is TRBV19; 7 bases are shared with TRBD1. Germline V CDR1 and CDR2: LNHDA, SQIVND (reference sequence). CDR3 length: 14 residues. The junction had 1 base not matched to a gene; V was cut back by 0 bases and J by 6 bases. For the CDR3, the DNA is TGTGCCAGTAGTATAGATGACAGGGCCGGGGAGCTGTTTTTT. Its translation: CASSIDDRAGELFF.

The J gene is TRBJ1-2, the V gene TRBV4-1; 7 nucleotides align to TRBD1. The CDR3 has 16 amino acids. The J segment lost 2 bases and the V segment lost 4 bases, leaving 10 bases of the junction unmatched. Germline V gives CDR1 MGHRA, CDR2 YSYEKL. CDR3 in amino acids: CASSPNFPGQNYGYTF. DNA for the CDR3: TGCGCCAGCAGCCCGAACTTTCCGGGACAGAACTATGGCTACACCTTC.

The J gene is TRBJ1-2, the V gene TRBV6-5, with 11 bases identical to TRBD1. The V gene end was trimmed by 10 bases and the J gene end by 5 bases; junction bases not matched to a gene: 6. This CDR3 contains 13 residues. Germline-derived CDR1 and CDR2 are MNHEY and SVGAGI. Here the CDR3 reads CATRTGGFYGYTF. CDR3 bases: TGTGCCACTAGGACAGGGGGCTTTTATGGCTACACCTTC.

The chain joins TRBV7-9 to TRBJ1-1; no reliable D call. The ends were cut back, 3 bases at V and 4 bases at J, with 6 bases in the middle. The CDR3 totals 12 residues. Germline V CDR1 and CDR2: SEHNR, FQNEAQ (reference sequence). CDR3 coding DNA: TGTGCCAGCAGCTTTCTAGGCACTGAAGCTTTCTTT. It encodes CASSFLGTEAFF.

This clone has more than one count but fewer than ten. This rearrangement joins TRBV6-6 to TRBJ2-1; 9 nucleotides align to TRBD1. The CDR3 is 16 residues long. Germline V gene lookup returns CDR1 MNHNY and CDR2 SVGAGI (reference sequence). With V trimmed by 4 bases and J by 8 bases, 12 bases remained unmatched. The CDR3 sequence is CASSSLGQGSGHEQFF. CDR3 DNA: TGTGCCAGCAGTTCCCTAGGACAGGGGAGTGGGCATGAGCAGTTCTTC.

This sequence joins TRBV4-1 and TRBJ2-1; 7 bases are shared with TRBD2. This CDR3 contains 16 residues. V shed 0 bases, J shed 3 bases, and the junction held 5 bases outside the gene matches. The germline V gene encodes CDR1 MGHRA and CDR2 YSYEKL. The CDR3 reads CASSQDGSGFYNEQFF. The CDR3 coding sequence is TGCGCCAGCAGCCAAGATGGTAGCGGGTTCTACAATGAGCAGTTCTTC.

This clone came up a few times. In DNA form, the CDR3 reads TGTGCCAGTAGTACCGACAGGGAATACACTGAAGCTTTCTTT. This sequence encodes CASSTDREYTEAFF. The chain joins TRBV19 to TRBJ1-1; 7 bases align to TRBD1. The germline gives CDR1 LNHDA, CDR2 SQIVND (reference sequence). V shed 4 bases and J 3 bases; nucleotides not matched to a gene: 5. The CDR3 has 14 residues.

This clone was observed once. The chain uses TRBV27 and TRBJ2-7; a weak D match, TRBD1 (5 bases). The CDR3 extends over 14 amino acids. Trimming removed 6 bases at V and 0 bases at J, with 12 bases between. CDR1 and CDR2 (germline): MNHEY, SMNVEV (reference sequence). CDR3 sequence reads: CASSFTGPSYEQYF. The CDR3 DNA is TGTGCCAGCAGCTTCACAGGCCCCTCCTACGAGCAGTACTTC.

The genes are TRBV19 and TRBJ1-5, with 7 bases identical to TRBD1. This CDR3 region has 15 residues. Germline CDR1 is LNHDA and CDR2 is SQIVND (reference sequence). J gave up 2 bases and V 5 bases, and 6 bases lay outside the gene matches. The CDR3 nucleotides are TGTGCCAGTAGTCCCGACAGGGATGGCAATCAGCCCCAGCATTTT. This encodes CASSPDRDGNQPQHF.

V and J are TRBV19 and TRBJ1-6, with TRBD1 identical over 7 bases. In germline, CDR1 is LNHDA, CDR2 SQIVND (reference sequence). Trimming took 7 bases from V and 8 from J; bases not matched to a gene: 8. The CDR3 is made up of 14 amino acids. The CDR3 sequence is CASNAGGGDSPLHF. In DNA form, the CDR3 reads TGTGCCAGTAACGCAGGGGGTGGGGATTCACCCCTCCACTTT.

V usage is TRBV7-6 and J usage is TRBJ2-7; TRBD2 agrees at 7 bases. The CDR3 length is 19 residues. Trimming took 5 bases from V and 4 from J; bases not matched to a gene: 23. In germline, CDR1 is SGHVS, CDR2 FNYEAQ. CDR3 residues: CASSLQSVGGWQIRYEQYF. CDR3 DNA sequence: TGTGCCAGCAGCCTCCAGAGCGTGGGGGGGTGGCAAATTAGGTACGAGCAGTACTTC. The complete variable domain, with remaining parts taken from reference TRBV7-6 and TRBJ2-7, reads GAGVSQSPRYKVTKRGQDVALRCDPISGHVSLYWYRQALGQGPEFLTYFNYEAQQDKSGLPNDRFSAERPEGSISTLTIQRTEQRDSAMYRCASSLQSVGGWQIRYEQYFGPGTRLTVT.

This chain connects TRBV28 to TRBJ2-7; the D gene is possibly TRBD1 (6 bases). This CDR3 has 15 residues. The V and J ends lost 2 bases and 5 bases respectively, with 16 bases between them. Per germline, CDR1 MDHEN and CDR2 SYDVKM. The CDR3 reads CASSLLGHQKDEQYF. CDR3 bases: TGTGCCAGCAGTTTACTGGGACACCAAAAGGACGAGCAGTACTTC.

The rearrangement uses TRBV5-1 and TRBJ1-2, with 8 bases matching TRBD1. Per the germline V gene, CDR1 is SGHRS and CDR2 is YFSETQ. The trim removed 1 base at V and 4 bases at J, leaving 6 bases unmatched. The CDR3 runs 15 residues. The DNA of the CDR3 is TGCGCCAGCAGCTTGCGTCAGGGGGCGGTCTATGGCTACACCTTC. Amino acid sequence: CASSLRQGAVYGYTF. Full variable domain (remainder filled in from reference TRBV5-1 and TRBJ1-2): KAGVTQTPRYLIKTRGQQVTLSCSPISGHRSVSWYQQTPGQGLQFLFEYFSETQRNKGNFPGRFSGRQFSNSRSEMNVSTLELGDSALYLCASSLRQGAVYGYTFGSGTRLTVV.

The J gene is TRBJ1-5, the V gene TRBV6-5; TRBD1 agrees at 9 bases. CDR3 size: 15 residues. V gave up 6 bases and J gave up 1 base; unmatched junction bases: 4. In germline, CDR1 is MNHEY, CDR2 SVGAGI. This CDR3 is CASRQTGGSNQPQHF. In nucleotides, the CDR3 is TGTGCCAGCAGACAGACAGGGGGAAGCAATCAGCCCCAGCATTTT.

As to this clone: The sample contains more than one DNA sequence encoding this CDR3. V and J are TRBV6-5 and TRBJ1-1; D is uncertain. The CDR3 runs 13 residues. Trimming cost V 4 bases and J 5 bases, with 11 bases left between them. Per germline, CDR1 MNHEY and CDR2 SVGAGI. The CDR3 DNA follows: TGTGCCAGCAGTTCCCGCGTTGGTACTGAAGCTTTCTTT. It specifies CASSSRVGTEAFF.

The CDR3 spells CASTDPLGGGDTQYF. For the CDR3, the DNA is TGTGCCAGCACCGACCCCCTGGGGGGGGGAGATACGCAGTATTTT. This sequence joins TRBV6-1 and TRBJ2-3; 7 bases are shared with TRBD2. CDR1 is MNHNS and CDR2 is SASEGT in the germline V gene. V dropped 7 bases and J dropped 5; count of bases not matched to a gene: 12. This CDR3 contains 15 residues.

The chain joins TRBV6-5 to TRBJ1-2, with D maybe TRBD1 (5 bases). This CDR3 comprises 13 residues. V lost 10 bases, J lost 0 bases, and 12 bases lay in between. CDR1 and CDR2 (germline): MNHEY, SVGAGI. The CDR3 DNA follows: TGTGCCACCACGACAGCCGCTAACTATGGCTACACCTTC. Its translation: CATTTAANYGYTF.

This sequence joins TRBV7-9 and TRBJ1-2; D is undetermined. The CDR3 consists of 12 residues. Trimming cost V 1 base and J 8 bases, with 8 bases left between them. CDR1 and CDR2 from the germline V gene are SEHNR and FQNEAQ (reference sequence). DNA of the CDR3: TGTGCCAGCAGCTTAGGGGCTAGCGGCTACACCTTC. Amino acid sequence: CASSLGASGYTF.

The chain recombines TRBV6-5 with TRBJ2-5; 9 bases agree with TRBD2. The DNA matches TRBJ2-7 better at its end, which makes the J call doubtful. CDR3 length: 15 residues. The germline gives CDR1 MNHEY, CDR2 SVGAGI. The CDR3 region is CASSLHSGGSYEQYF. Here the CDR3 DNA reads TGTGCCAGCAGCCTGCATAGCGGGGGCTCCTACGAGCAGTACTTC.

The sample holds a few counts of this clone. A read error is the likely source, as a far larger clone sits one nucleotide away. Other DNA sequences in this specimen translate into the identical CDR3. The rearrangement joins TRBV5-4 to TRBJ2-2; TRBD2 matches 12 bases. CDR3 length: 18 residues. Germline CDR1 SGHNT, CDR2 YYREEE (reference sequence). The trim removed 4 bases at V and 4 bases at J, leaving 11 bases unmatched. The CDR3 region is CASSQGLAGPVSTGELFF. As DNA, the CDR3 is TGTGCCAGCAGCCAAGGACTAGCGGGACCAGTAAGCACCGGGGAGCTGTTTTTT.

This rearrangement joins TRBV7-2 to TRBJ2-2, with 11 bases that match TRBD2. The CDR3 runs 17 residues. J gave up 4 bases and V 4 bases, and 8 bases lay outside the gene matches. Germline V gene lookup returns CDR1 SGHTA and CDR2 FQGNSA. CDR3 residues: CASSSLLAGVGTGELFF. CDR3 nucleotides: TGTGCCAGCAGCTCACTACTAGCGGGAGTTGGCACCGGGGAGCTGTTTTTT.

The J gene is TRBJ1-2, the V gene TRBV11-1; D is undetermined. This CDR3 is 16 amino acids long. CDR1 and CDR2 from the germline V gene are SGHAT and FQDESV (reference sequence). Trimming pared 2 bases from V and 1 base from J, leaving 14 bases between. In nucleotides, the CDR3 is TGTGCCAGCAGCTTAAGTACCGGGAGTATTAACTATGGCTACACCTTC. This translates into CASSLSTGSINYGYTF.

The chain has TRBV9 and TRBJ2-5; the match to TRBD2 covers 14 bases. CDR1 is SGDLS and CDR2 is YYNGEE in the germline V gene. Germline trimming cut 0 bases from V and 5 bases from J; bases unmatched to any gene: 3. The CDR3 is made up of 16 amino acids. The CDR3 coding sequence is TGTGCCAGCAGCGTAGGGGGACTAGCGGGAGCGGAGACCCAGTACTTC. Translating it yields CASSVGGLAGAETQYF.